What follows describes a single T cell receptor (beta chain). Only in-frame clones appear in the TCRdb table, and some are missing; sequencing was by immunoSEQ multiplex PCR. This sample has just over 80,000 clones, with about 88% found just once. The sample is drawn from a study of OX40 agonist ivuxolimab in advanced cancers. As for the study in general: The drug used for patients, ivuxolimab, was an agonistic anti-OX40 (CD134) antibody. Three patients, one with hepatocellular carcinoma and two with cutaneous melanoma, responded partially.

Patients with autoimmune history or systemic immunosuppression were excluded. Germline V gene sequence: CDR1 SGHRS, CDR2 YFSETQ. The CDR3 spans 17 residues. Trimming took off 3 bases at V and 3 bases at J, with 22 bases between the two ends. The chain joins TRBV5-1 to TRBJ2-7; possibly TRBD2 for D (7 bases). The clonotype was recovered from an adult with an advanced solid tumor such as melanoma, head and neck, liver or kidney cancer. The sample was CD4+ or CD8+ T cells sorted from blood, taken in a trial of the OX40 agonist ivuxolimab. The CDR3 protein is CASSSKPKGLQGYEQYF. The CDR3, as DNA: TGCGCCAGCAGCTCCAAACCGAAGGGACTACAGGGCTACGAGCAGTACTTC.